This is a list of T cell receptor beta chains from one sample in a study of CD8 T cells in Susac syndrome. TCRdb reprocessed the immunoSEQ multiplex PCR reads with MiXCR, giving one entry per CDR3 protein. The repertoire holds a few hundred thousand distinct CDR3 sequences, 94% seen once, with around 0.16% in the top ten. Sequenced material: CD4+ T cells from PBMCs. Receptor source: a human donor with Susac syndrome. Each CDR3 is given with its conserved first and last residue. Fields, in order: CDR3 DNA, CDR3 protein, clone size, V gene, D gene, J gene. The D gene is left open where the match is weak. Not every row has a clone size; where given, it reads once, few, many or a size class.

cdr3_nt: TGTGCCAGCAGCTTGTCCGGGGACAATCAGCCCCAGCATTTT
cdr3_aa: CASSLSGDNQPQHF
clone_size: few
v_call: TRBV5-6
d_call: NA
j_call: TRBJ1-5

cdr3_nt: TGTGCCAGCACCCAGGACAGGGACGATTCACCCCTCCACTTT
cdr3_aa: CASTQDRDDSPLHF
clone_size: NA
v_call: TRBV12-3/TRBV12-4
d_call: TRBD1
j_call: TRBJ1-6

cdr3_nt: TGCAGTGCTAGAGATGATGCCGGGACAGCAGATGAAAAACTGTTTTTT
cdr3_aa: CSARDDAGTADEKLFF
clone_size: NA
v_call: TRBV20-1
d_call: TRBD1
j_call: TRBJ1-4

cdr3_nt: TGTGCCAGCAGTCTACAGGAATTCCAGCCCCAGCATTTT
cdr3_aa: CASSLQEFQPQHF
clone_size: NA
v_call: TRBV6-6
d_call: NA
j_call: TRBJ1-5

cdr3_nt: TGCAGCGTAAAAATCGGGATTTTCGCGGCCTGGGGCCGATACAATGAGCAGTTCTTC
cdr3_aa: CSVKIGIFAAWGRYNEQFF
clone_size: NA
v_call: TRBV29-1
d_call: NA
j_call: TRBJ2-1

cdr3_nt: TGTGCCACCAGCAGAGGAGGAAATAGCAATCAGCCCCAGCATTTT
cdr3_aa: CATSRGGNSNQPQHF
clone_size: NA
v_call: TRBV15
d_call: NA
j_call: TRBJ1-5

cdr3_nt: TGTGCCAGCAGCTTAGACGCTACCCCAGATACGCAGTATTTT
cdr3_aa: CASSLDATPDTQYF
clone_size: NA
v_call: TRBV7-2
d_call: NA
j_call: TRBJ2-3

cdr3_nt: TGTGCCTGGAGCGCATCTAGAAATGAGCAGTTCTTC
cdr3_aa: CAWSASRNEQFF
clone_size: once
v_call: TRBV30
d_call: NA
j_call: TRBJ2-1

cdr3_nt: TGTGCCAGCAGCTTGGGCGGCAACCTAGGGGAGCAGTACTTC
cdr3_aa: CASSLGGNLGEQYF
clone_size: NA
v_call: TRBV5-8
d_call: NA
j_call: TRBJ2-7

cdr3_nt: TGTGCCAGCAGCGTAGGCCCTTCTATACAGGGCCCTACCTCACCCCTCCACTTT
cdr3_aa: CASSVGPSIQGPTSPLHF
clone_size: NA
v_call: TRBV9
d_call: NA
j_call: TRBJ1-6

cdr3_nt: TGCAGTGCCGGCGCGGGGGCTACCTCCGTTATTGAGACCCAGTACTTC
cdr3_aa: CSAGAGATSVIETQYF
clone_size: NA
v_call: TRBV20-1
d_call: NA
j_call: TRBJ2-5

cdr3_nt: TGTGCCAGCAGTGGGGACAGCCGAGGGACCTTC
cdr3_aa: CASSGDSRGTF
clone_size: NA
v_call: TRBV6-1
d_call: TRBD1
j_call: TRBJ1-2

cdr3_nt: TGCGCCAGCAGCTTGCCGGGCCGTGAAGCTTTCTTT
cdr3_aa: CASSLPGREAFF
clone_size: NA
v_call: TRBV5-1
d_call: NA
j_call: TRBJ1-1

cdr3_nt: TGTGCCAGCAGTTTGGCTCGGGGAACACCCCTCCACTTT
cdr3_aa: CASSLARGTPLHF
clone_size: NA
v_call: TRBV12-3/TRBV12-4
d_call: NA
j_call: TRBJ1-6

cdr3_nt: TGCAGTGCTAGTACATCGACGCGCACAGATACGCAGTATTTT
cdr3_aa: CSASTSTRTDTQYF
clone_size: NA
v_call: TRBV20-1
d_call: NA
j_call: TRBJ2-3

cdr3_nt: TGCGCCAGCAGCTGGGGGACGGAGAACACTGAAGCTTTCTTT
cdr3_aa: CASSWGTENTEAFF
clone_size: few
v_call: TRBV5-1
d_call: NA
j_call: TRBJ1-1